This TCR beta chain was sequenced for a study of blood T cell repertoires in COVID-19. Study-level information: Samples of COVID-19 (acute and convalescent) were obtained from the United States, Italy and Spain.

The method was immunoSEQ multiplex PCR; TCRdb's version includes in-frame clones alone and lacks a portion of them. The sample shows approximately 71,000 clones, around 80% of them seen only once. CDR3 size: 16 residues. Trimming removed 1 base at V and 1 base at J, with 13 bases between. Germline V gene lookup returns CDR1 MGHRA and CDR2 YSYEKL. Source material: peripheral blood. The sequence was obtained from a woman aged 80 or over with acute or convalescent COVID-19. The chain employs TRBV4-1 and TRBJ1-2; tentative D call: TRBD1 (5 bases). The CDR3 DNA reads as TGCGCCAGCAGCCAAGTGAGGCAGGGAGGTAACTATGGCTACACCTTC. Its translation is CASSQVRQGGNYGYTF.